This T cell receptor (beta chain) is from a study of T cells in localized non-small cell lung cancer (TCRdb year 2020). A note on the overall study: The study analyzed T cell repertoires of under 250 early-stage NSCLC patients, comparing tumors and uninvolved tumor-adjacent lungs. A mean age of around 66 years was recorded for the NSCLC patients, of whom 129 were male and 90 to 110 were female. The cohort consisted of 236 treatment-naive NSCLC patients whose localized lung tumors had been resected.

Based on the germline V gene, the CDR1 and CDR2 sequences are MNHGY and SAAAGT. Measured from the cysteine to the phenylalanine, the CDR3 is 14 residues long. Solely the CDR3 DNA is kept, with 42 bases framed from the first base. At the junction V is shortened by 6 bases and J by 1 base; bases outside the gene matches: 4. What the authors observed across the whole study: Of the top 100 tumor clones, a median of around 57 were detected in paired uninvolved adjacent lung; 28 were also among that lung's top 100. Higher T cell density in blood was associated with longer overall survival, whereas higher clonality in adjacent lung was associated with shorter survival. Because the study design was exploratory, TCR variables were selected using unadjusted p-values without false-discovery rate correction. Multi-region tumor sequencing was not performed, so intratumor heterogeneity could not be excluded. Uninvolved tumor-adjacent lung showed the highest T cell clonality, higher than tumor, which suggests more focused antigenic responses in the uninvolved tumor-adjacent lung.

At diagnosis, peripheral blood, uninvolved tumor-adjacent lung and tumor were collected and stored as a combination of fresh-frozen and FFPE material. The immunoSEQ Assay was used to sequence TCR beta CDR3 regions from DNA. The paper's data handling went like this. T cell density was computed as TCR beta template counts normalized to usable DNA estimated by amplifying housekeeping genes. Richness was estimated with the preseqR package, extrapolating to 400,000 templates for PBMC samples and 120,000 templates for tissue samples. Clonality was taken to be one minus Pielou's evenness. Tissue-enriched TCRs were identified by differential abundance testing using productive amino-acid clonotypes, minimum total count 5 and alpha 0.1. Repertoire overlap between compartments was quantified with the Jaccard Index and Morisita Overlap Index. GLIPH grouped TCR beta CDR3s together with public tetramer-defined viral CDR3s, and a viral motif had to include at least three viral sequences and also show V-gene enrichment. Not all clones reach the TCRdb copy of this immuneACCESS table, which keeps in-frame sequences only. Checked studies attribute under half of the gap to unresolved V genes and leave the rest unexplained. Clone size and V and J calls were adopted from that table, with D and trimming inferred from the DNA. Within this sample are several thousand clones, with about 31% of them counted one time only. About 20% of the sample lies in the top ten.

Note on this clone: It lacks a known antigen. Within one base of it there is no much larger clone, and no base qualities were kept.

The rearranged chain carries TRBV6-8 and TRBJ1-1; the central 8 bases match TRBD1. The TCR was taken from a male donor at least 60 years old with stage III lung adenocarcinoma. Here the sequenced sample was lung tumor tissue, taken before any cancer treatment. The nucleotides read TGTGCCAGCAGCCGACAGGGGAAGAACACTGAAGCTTTCTTT. This is translated as CASSRQGKNTEAFF.